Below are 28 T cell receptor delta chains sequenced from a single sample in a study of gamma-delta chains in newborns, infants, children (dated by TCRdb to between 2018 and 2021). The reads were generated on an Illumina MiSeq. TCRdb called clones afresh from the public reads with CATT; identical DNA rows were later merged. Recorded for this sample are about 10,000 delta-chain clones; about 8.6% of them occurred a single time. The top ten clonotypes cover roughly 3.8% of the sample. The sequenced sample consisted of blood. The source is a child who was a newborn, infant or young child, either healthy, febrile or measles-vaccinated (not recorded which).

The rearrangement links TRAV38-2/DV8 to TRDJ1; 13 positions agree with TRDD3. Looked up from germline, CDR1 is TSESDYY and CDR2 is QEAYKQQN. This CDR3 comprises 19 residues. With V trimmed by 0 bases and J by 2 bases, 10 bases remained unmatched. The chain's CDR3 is CAYRSEPYWGIRWTDKLIF. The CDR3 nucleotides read TGTGCTTATAGGAGCGAGCCCTACTGGGGGATACGTTGGACCGATAAACTCATCTTT.

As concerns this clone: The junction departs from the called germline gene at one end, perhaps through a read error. The CDR3 bases are TGTGCCCGTGACTCACTGGGCTCTCACACCGATAAACTCATCTTT. This encodes CARDSLGSHTDKLIF. This chain joins TRDV2 and TRDJ1; TRDD3 is a possible D gene (6 bases). The CDR3 covers 15 residues. Looked up from germline, CDR1 is GEAIGNYY and CDR2 is EKD.

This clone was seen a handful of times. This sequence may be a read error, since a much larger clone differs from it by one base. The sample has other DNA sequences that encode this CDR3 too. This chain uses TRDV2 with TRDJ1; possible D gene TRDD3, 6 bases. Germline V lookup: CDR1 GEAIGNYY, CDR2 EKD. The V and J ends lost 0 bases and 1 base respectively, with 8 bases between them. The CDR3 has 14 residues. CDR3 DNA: TGTGCCTGTGACACCGTTGGGGGCACCGATAAACTCATCTTT. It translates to CACDTVGGTDKLIF.

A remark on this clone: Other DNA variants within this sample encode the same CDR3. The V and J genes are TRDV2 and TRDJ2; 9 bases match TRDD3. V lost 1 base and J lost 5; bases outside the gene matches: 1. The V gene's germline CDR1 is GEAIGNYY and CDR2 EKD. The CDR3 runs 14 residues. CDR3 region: CACDTLGDTAQLFF. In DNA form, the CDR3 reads TGTGCCTGTGACACGCTGGGGGATACAGCACAACTCTTCTTT.

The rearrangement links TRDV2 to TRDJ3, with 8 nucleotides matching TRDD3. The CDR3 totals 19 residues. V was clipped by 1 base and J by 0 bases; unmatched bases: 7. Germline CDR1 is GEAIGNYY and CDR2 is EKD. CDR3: CACDTPGGTRSWDTRQMFF. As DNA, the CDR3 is TGTGCCTGTGACACGCCTGGGGGAACACGCTCCTGGGACACCCGACAGATGTTTTTC.

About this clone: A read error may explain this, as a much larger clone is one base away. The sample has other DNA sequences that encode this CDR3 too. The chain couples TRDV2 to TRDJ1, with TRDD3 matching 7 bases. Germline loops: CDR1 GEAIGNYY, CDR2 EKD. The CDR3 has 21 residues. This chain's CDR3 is CACDTVNWGHRTHQYTDKLIF. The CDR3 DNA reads TGTGCCTGCGACACGGTCAACTGGGGCCACCGGACGCACCAGTACACCGATAAACTCATCTTT.

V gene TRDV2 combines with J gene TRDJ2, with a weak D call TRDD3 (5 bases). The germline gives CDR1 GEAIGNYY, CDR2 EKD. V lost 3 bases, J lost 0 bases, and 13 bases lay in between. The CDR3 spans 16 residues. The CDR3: CACDSLGAALTAQLFF. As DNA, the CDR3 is TGTGCCTGTGACTCTCTTGGGGCCGCTTTGACAGCACAACTCTTCTTT.

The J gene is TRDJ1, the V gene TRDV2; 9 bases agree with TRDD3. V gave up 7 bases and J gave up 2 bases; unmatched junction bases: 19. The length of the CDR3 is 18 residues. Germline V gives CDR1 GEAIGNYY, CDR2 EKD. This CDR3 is CACTNLTGGPRGTDKLIF. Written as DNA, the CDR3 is TGTGCCTGCACCAACCTTACTGGGGGACCACGCGGTACCGATAAACTCATCTTT.

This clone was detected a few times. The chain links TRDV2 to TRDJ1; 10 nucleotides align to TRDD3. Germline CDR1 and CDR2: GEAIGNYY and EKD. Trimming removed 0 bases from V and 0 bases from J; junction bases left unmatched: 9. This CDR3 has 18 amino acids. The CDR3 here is CACDTGGGGYPYTDKLIF. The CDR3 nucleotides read TGTGCCTGTGACACCGGGGGTGGGGGATACCCGTACACCGATAAACTCATCTTT.

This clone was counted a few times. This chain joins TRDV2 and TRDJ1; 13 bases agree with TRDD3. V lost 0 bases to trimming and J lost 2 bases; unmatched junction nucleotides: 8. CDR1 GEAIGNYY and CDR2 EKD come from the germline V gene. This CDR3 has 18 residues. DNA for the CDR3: TGTGCCTGTGACACCGTTACTGGGGGATACGCTGATACCGATAAACTCATCTTT. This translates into CACDTVTGGYADTDKLIF.

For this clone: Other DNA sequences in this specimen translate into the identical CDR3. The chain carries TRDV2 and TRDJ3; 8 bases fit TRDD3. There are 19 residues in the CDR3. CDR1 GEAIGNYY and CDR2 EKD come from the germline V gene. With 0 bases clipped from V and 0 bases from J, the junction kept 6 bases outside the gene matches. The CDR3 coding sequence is TGTGCCTGTGACACCGCTGGGGGACCTAGCTCCTGGGACACCCGACAGATGTTTTTC. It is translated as CACDTAGGPSSWDTRQMFF.

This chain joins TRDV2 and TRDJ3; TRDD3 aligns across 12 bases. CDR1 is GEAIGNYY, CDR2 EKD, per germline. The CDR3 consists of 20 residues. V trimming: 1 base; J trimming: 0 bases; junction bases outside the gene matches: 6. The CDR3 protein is CACDTLGDTRSSWDTRQMFF. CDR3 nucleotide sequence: TGTGCCTGTGACACGCTGGGGGATACGAGGAGCTCCTGGGACACCCGACAGATGTTTTTC.

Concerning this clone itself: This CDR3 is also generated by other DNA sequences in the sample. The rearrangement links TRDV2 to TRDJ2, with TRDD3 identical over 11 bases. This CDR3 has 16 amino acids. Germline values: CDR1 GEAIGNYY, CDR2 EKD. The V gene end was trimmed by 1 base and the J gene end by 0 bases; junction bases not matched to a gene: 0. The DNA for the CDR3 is TGTGCCTGTGACACTGGGGGATACGCTTTGACAGCACAACTCTTCTTT. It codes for CACDTGGYALTAQLFF.

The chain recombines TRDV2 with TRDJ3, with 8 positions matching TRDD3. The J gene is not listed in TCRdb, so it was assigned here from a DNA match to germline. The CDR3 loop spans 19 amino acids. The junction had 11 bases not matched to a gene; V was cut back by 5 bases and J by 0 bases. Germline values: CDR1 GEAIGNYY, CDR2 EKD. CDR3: CACVPVLGGSSWDTRQMFF. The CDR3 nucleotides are TGTGCCTGTGTCCCAGTACTGGGGGGAAGCTCCTGGGACACCCGACAGATGTTTTTC.

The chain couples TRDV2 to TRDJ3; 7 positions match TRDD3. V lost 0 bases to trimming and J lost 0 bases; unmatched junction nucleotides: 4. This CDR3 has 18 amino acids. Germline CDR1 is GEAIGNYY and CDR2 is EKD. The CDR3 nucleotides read TGTGCCTGTGACACCGGGGGGATCAGCTCCTGGGACACCCGACAGATGTTTTTC. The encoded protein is CACDTGGISSWDTRQMFF.

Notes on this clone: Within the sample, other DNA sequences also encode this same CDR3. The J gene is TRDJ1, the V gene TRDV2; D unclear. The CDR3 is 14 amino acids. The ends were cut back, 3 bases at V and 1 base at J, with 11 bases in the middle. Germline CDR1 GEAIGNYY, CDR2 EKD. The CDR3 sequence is CACDSVLVTDKLIF. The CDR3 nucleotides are TGTGCCTGTGACTCCGTACTAGTCACCGATAAACTCATCTTT.

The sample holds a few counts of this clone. This chain's CDR3 is CACDTVRSTGGHSSWDTRQMFF. The CDR3 DNA follows: TGTGCCTGTGACACCGTGAGAAGTACTGGGGGCCATAGCTCCTGGGACACCCGACAGATGTTTTTC. The chain is built from TRDV2 and TRDJ3, with 8 bases aligning to TRDD3. The V gene end was trimmed by 0 bases and the J gene end by 0 bases; junction bases not matched to a gene: 15. The CDR3 runs 22 residues. CDR1 is GEAIGNYY, CDR2 EKD, per germline.

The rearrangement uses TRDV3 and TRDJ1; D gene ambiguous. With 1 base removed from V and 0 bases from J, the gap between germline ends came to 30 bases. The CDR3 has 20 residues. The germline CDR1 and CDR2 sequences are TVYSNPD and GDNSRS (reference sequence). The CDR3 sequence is CAFNPTTIYNPPRYTDKLIF. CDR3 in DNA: TGTGCCTTTAATCCGACCACGATCTATAATCCTCCGCGGTACACCGATAAACTCATCTTT.

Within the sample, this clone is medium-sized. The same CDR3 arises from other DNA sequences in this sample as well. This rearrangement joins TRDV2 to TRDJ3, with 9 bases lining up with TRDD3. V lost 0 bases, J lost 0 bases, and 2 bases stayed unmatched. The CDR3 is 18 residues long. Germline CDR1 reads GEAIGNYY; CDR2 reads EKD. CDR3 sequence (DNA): TGTGCCTGTGACACCGTGGGGGATAGCTCCTGGGACACCCGACAGATGTTTTTC. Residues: CACDTVGDSSWDTRQMFF.

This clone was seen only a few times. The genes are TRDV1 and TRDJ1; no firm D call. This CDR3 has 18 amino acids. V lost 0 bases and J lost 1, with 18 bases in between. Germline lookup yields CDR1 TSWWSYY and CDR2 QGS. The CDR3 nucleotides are TGTGCTCTTGGGGAACTTACGCCCAACCGGGGTTGCACCGATAAACTCATCTTT. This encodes CALGELTPNRGCTDKLIF.

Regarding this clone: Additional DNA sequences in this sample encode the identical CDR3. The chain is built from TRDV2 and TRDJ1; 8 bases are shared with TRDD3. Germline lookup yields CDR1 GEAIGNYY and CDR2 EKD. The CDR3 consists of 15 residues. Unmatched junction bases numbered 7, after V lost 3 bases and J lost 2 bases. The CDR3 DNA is TGTGCCTGTGACTCGATAGTGGGGGATACCGATAAACTCATCTTT. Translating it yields CACDSIVGDTDKLIF.

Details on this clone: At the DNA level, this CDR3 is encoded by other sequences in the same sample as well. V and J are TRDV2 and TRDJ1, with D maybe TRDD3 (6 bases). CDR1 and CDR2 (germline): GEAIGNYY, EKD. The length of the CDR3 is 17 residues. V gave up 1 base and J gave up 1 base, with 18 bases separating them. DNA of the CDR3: TGTGCCTGTGACACGGTTGGGGGTCTGTTTGCCACCGATAAACTCATCTTT. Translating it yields CACDTVGGLFATDKLIF.

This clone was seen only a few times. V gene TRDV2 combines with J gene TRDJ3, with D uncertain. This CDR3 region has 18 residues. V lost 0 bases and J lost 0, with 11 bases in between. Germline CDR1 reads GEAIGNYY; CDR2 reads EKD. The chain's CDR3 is CACDTVLPGSWDTRQMFF. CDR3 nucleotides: TGTGCCTGTGACACCGTACTGCCAGGCTCCTGGGACACCCGACAGATGTTTTTC.

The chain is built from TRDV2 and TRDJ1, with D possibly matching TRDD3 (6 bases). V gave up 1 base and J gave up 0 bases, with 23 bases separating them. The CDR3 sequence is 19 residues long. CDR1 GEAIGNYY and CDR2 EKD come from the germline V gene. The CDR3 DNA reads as TGTGCCTGTGACACGGTACTCTTTGGTGGGGGTCACTACACCGATAAACTCATCTTT. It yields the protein CACDTVLFGGGHYTDKLIF.

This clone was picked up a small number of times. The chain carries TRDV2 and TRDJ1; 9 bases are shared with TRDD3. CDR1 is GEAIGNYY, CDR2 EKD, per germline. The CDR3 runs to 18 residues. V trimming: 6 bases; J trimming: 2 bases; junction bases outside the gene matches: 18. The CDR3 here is CACFSLLGDKASTDKLIF. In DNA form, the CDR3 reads TGTGCCTGTTTCTCCTTACTGGGGGACAAGGCCAGTACCGATAAACTCATCTTT.

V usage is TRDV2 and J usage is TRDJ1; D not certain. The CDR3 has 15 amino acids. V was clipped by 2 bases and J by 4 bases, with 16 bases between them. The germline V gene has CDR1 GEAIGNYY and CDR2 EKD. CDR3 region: CACDRLGGAVDKLIF. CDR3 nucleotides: TGTGCCTGTGACAGGCTAGGAGGGGCTGTCGATAAACTCATCTTT.

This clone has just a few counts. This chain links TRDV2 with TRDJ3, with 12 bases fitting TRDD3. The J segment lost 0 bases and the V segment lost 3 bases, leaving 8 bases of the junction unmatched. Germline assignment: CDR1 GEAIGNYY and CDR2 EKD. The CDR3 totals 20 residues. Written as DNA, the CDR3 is TGTGCCTGTGACGCTGGTACTGGGGGATACATCTCCTGGGACACCCGACAGATGTTTTTC. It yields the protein CACDAGTGGYISWDTRQMFF.

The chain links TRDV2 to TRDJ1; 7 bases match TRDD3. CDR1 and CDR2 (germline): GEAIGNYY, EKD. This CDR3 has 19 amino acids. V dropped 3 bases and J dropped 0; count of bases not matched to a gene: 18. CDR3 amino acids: CACDRVRGGGSPYTDKLIF. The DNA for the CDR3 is TGTGCCTGTGACCGGGTACGTGGAGGGGGATCTCCGTACACCGATAAACTCATCTTT.